This entry concerns a single T cell receptor beta chain. Its antigen is as yet unknown. Other DNA sequences within the sample encode an identical CDR3. V gave up 1 base and J gave up 3 bases, with 8 bases separating them. The germline V gene has CDR1 SGHRS and CDR2 YFSETQ. The CDR3 runs to 13 residues. The sample originates from a study of shared clonotypes between healthy human individuals. Overall study: Plates per donor: three CD4 naive, three CD4 memory, two CD8 naive, one CD8 memory. General observations from the study: Clonotype sharing across a few donors was observed for around 4.8% of naive CD4 clonotypes.

Naive CD4+ cells were CD45RA-selected; the remaining cells were memory. Sequencing was performed with immunoSEQ multiplex PCR; in TCRdb, only in-frame clones are kept and a portion is missing. The sample includes around 1.6 million clones, 95% to 99% seen only once; the top ten take 0.4% to 0.55%. V gene TRBV5-1 combines with J gene TRBJ2-7; D is uncertain. Sequencing input: naive CD4+ T cells sorted from blood. Subset defined: CD45RA+ positively selected. This sequence was found in a man under 40 in good health. The CDR3 loop is CASSLLPLYEQYF. CDR3 nucleotide sequence: TGCGCCAGCAGCTTGCTACCCCTCTACGAGCAGTACTTC.